The 4 T cell receptor beta chains below all came from one sample that was sequenced in a study of T-cell reconstitution after alpha-beta-depleted transplantation in children. A TCRbeta library incorporating unique molecular identifiers was prepared. MiXCR was run by TCRdb on the PCR reads, yielding one entry per CDR3 protein. The sample contains 600,000 to 700,000 distinct CDR3 sequences, approximately 15% of which appear only once. The specimen comprised PBMCs from the stem cell graft donor, sampled from the stem cell graft. These receptors all come from a human donor who donated a stem cell graft to a child with acute myeloid leukemia.

This clonotype was seen only a few times. J is TRBJ1-6 and V is TRBV4-1; 9 bases map to TRBD1. The CDR3 spans 17 residues. Trimming at V came to 1 base and at J to 13 bases, leaving 14 bases not matched to a gene. Per the germline V gene, CDR1 is MGHRA and CDR2 is YSYEKL. As DNA, the CDR3 is TGCGCCAGCAGCCAAGCCAAGATCCGGGACAGGGATCTTCCCCTCCACTTT. It yields the protein CASSQAKIRDRDLPLHF.

The chain combines TRBV5-6 with TRBJ2-7; the D call may be TRBD1 or TRBD2 (5 bases each). Germline lookup yields CDR1 SGHDT and CDR2 YYEEEE. The CDR3 extends over 16 amino acids. Deletions cut 0 bases from V and 3 bases from J, with 16 bases between. The CDR3 DNA is TGTGCCAGCAGCTTGGCCGGGGCAGCTTACTACTACGAGCAGTACGTC. Protein sequence: CASSLAGAAYYYEQYV.

There are many counts of this clonotype. This sequence joins TRBV20-1 and TRBJ1-2; D perhaps matches TRBD1 (5 bases). The CDR3 spans 15 residues. Germline lookup yields CDR1 DFQATT and CDR2 SNEGSKA (reference sequence). Between the trimmed V and J ends, which lost 1 base and 3 bases, there was a span of 15 bases. In DNA, the CDR3 is TGCAGTGCTAGAGGGTGGCAGGGAGGTCACTATGGCTACACCTTC. Translated: CSARGWQGGHYGYTF.

The chain links TRBV5-5 to TRBJ2-3, with TRBD1 as a possible D gene (7 bases). V was clipped by 4 bases and J by 4 bases, with 13 bases between them. The CDR3 covers 14 residues. CDR1 and CDR2 (germline): SGHKS, YYEKEE (reference sequence). The CDR3 DNA reads as TGTGCCAGCAGCCCGCGCGGGACAGCAGATACGCAGTATTTT. This codes for CASSPRGTADTQYF. Together with reference TRBV5-5 and TRBJ2-3, the CDR3 gives the full variable domain: DAGVTQSPTHLIKTRGQQVTLRCSPISGHKSVSWYQQVLGQGPQFIFQYYEKEERGRGNFPDRFSARQFPNYSSELNVNALLLGDSALYLCASSPRGTADTQYFGPGTRLTVL.